This T cell receptor (beta chain) originates from a study of blood T cell repertoires in COVID-19 (dated by TCRdb to 2018 to 2021). In terms of the full investigation: Collaborator samples came from the United States, Italy and Spain and covered acute and convalescent phases of COVID-19. Where available, HLA class I and class II types were obtained from metadata supplied by the sample provider rather than from assay-based typing. The material from the prospective study consisted of cDNA or gDNA derived from T cells, B-cell-depleted T cells, or PBMCs. Samples were obtained from the ongoing ImmuneRACE study (first 160 participants) and from 1,254 subjects provided by 6 global collaborators. Deeply sampled blood TCRbeta repertoires from subjects exposed to, actively infected with, or recovered from COVID-19 were included in the dataset. A de-identified subject ID, COVID-19 status, age in years and sex were almost always included in the sample metadata. The repertoires were made available in a free public database intended to serve as a resource for research on the immune response to SARS-CoV-2. Study-wide conclusions, independent of this receptor: How much clinical and demographic metadata was included differed by source and by participant, and the metadata was provided uncurated.

The collaborating institutions used their own protocols to collect whole blood in K2EDTA tubes. For TCRbeta analysis, collaborators shipped samples in one of three forms: frozen whole blood, isolated PBMCs, or DNA extracted from either of those sample types. The trim is 10 bases for V and 0 bases for J, with a gap of 25 bases between the germline ends. There are 18 amino acids in the CDR3, from cysteine to phenylalanine inclusive. The only DNA kept is the CDR3, 54 bases in frame from the first base. CDR1 is given as WNHNN and CDR2 as SYGVQD, both from the germline V gene (reference sequence). TCRbeta CDR3 regions were amplified from genomic DNA by means of the immunoSEQ Assay, a bias-controlled multiplex PCR. As for how the authors treated the data: The number of nucleated cells in each sample was estimated by amplification of reference gene primers within the assay. Sequence reads were collapsed and filtered to measure the absolute abundance of every unique TCRbeta CDR3 rearrangement. For each sample, productive Simpson clonality was calculated as the square root of Simpson's diversity index across productive rearrangements. This immuneACCESS table, as held by TCRdb, lists in-frame sequences with V and J called but not all clones. Of the missing ones, under half trace to an unresolved V gene in checked studies; the others have no known cause. That table supplies the V and J calls and clone size; D and trimming were determined from the DNA. The sample contains more than 45,000 clones, around 84% of them found a single time. The biggest ten clones account for more than 6.5% of the sample.

Points on this clone: Which antigen it targets is not known. Base qualities are not recorded, but no much larger clone differs from it by a single base.

Sample: peripheral blood. Recombination linked TRBV10-1 to TRBJ2-1; possibly the D gene is TRBD1, per 6 matching bases. The clonotype comes from a human donor with active COVID-19. The donor label of this sample is uncertain. The CDR3 region reads CATSYEGVYGSSYNEQFF. The DNA sequence reads TGCGCCACTTCATACGAGGGGGTGTACGGAAGCTCCTACAATGAGCAGTTCTTC.